This paragraph covers one T cell receptor beta chain sequence. The antigen this receptor binds is unknown. The input lacks base qualities; no much larger clone sits a single base away. Library preparation employed the immunoSEQ multiplex PCR assay. A mixture of 60 forward primers for TCR Vbeta segments and 13 reverse primers for TCR Jbeta segments was used in the multiplex PCR. The CDR3 region of rearranged TCR beta genes was amplified from genomic DNA with a multiplex PCR assay. Amplified TCR beta libraries were sequenced as 87-base-pair reads on the Illumina HiSeq System. In the authors' own workflow: A later analysis counted tens of millions of unique TCR beta chains across the roughly 700 repertoires, and around 9.9 million of these chains were shared by at least two donors. To remove PCR and sequencing errors, raw reads were error-corrected and collapsed into unique sequences using a nearest-neighbor algorithm that merged closely related sequences. To assign V, D and J gene segments, CDR3 sequences were aligned to IMGT reference sequences. Each retained sequence needed at least a six-nucleotide match to both a V gene segment and a J gene segment. Rearrangements were classified as productive when the CDR3 lacked stop codons and remained in frame with V and J, and all other rearrangements were classified as non-productive. CDR3 was defined by IMGT convention, running from the second conserved V-encoded cysteine to the conserved J-encoded phenylalanine. In an earlier analysis of 550 to 650 of the donors, sequences lacking an unambiguous match to a single V gene segment were excluded. An earlier analysis of several hundred of the donors called V segments functional above 56.7% productive rearrangements and segregating when the between-donor standard deviation exceeded 5%. A statistical classification framework was developed to diagnose cytomegalovirus status using the catalog of TCR beta chain sequences. In a later analysis, TCR nucleotide sequences were compared against IMGT/GENE-DB human TR gene sequences so that V and J genes could be assigned. Using the TCRdist pipeline, a later analysis assigned CDR3 sequences along with most-parsimonious VDJ recombination scenarios. In a later analysis, each TCR beta chain was defined by its CDR3 amino acid sequence together with its V-gene family, and reads lacking a unique V-gene family were excluded. A later analysis removed several hundred highly shared, low-generation-probability nucleotide sequences to deal with suspected cross-contamination and a sequencing artifact. In a later analysis, a clonal expansion index for each public chain was calculated from normalized within-repertoire ranks of inferred template counts. In a later analysis, generation probabilities were computed using a VDJ recombination model fitted to out-of-frame rearrangements, and the results were checked against IGoR. In a later analysis, TCR-TCR, TCR-HLA and TCR-CMV co-occurrence was scored with hypergeometric tests, and a repertoire-size bias correction was applied to TCR pairs. A later analysis estimated false discovery rates by permuting HLA or CMV assignments 20 times. In a later analysis, co-occurring TCRs were grouped using DBSCAN, and TCRdist sequence similarity was added for clustering within HLA-allele-positive subsets. Co-occurrence clustering excluded repertoires with fewer than 30,000 or more than 120,000 public chains, plus five with anomalous nucleotide sharing. In its TCRdb copy, this immuneACCESS table keeps in-frame sequences only and misses some clones. Where compared with another copy, unresolved V genes explain less than half of these, and the others have no known cause. From that table come the V and J calls and clone size; the DNA was used to work out D and trimming. The sample table shows about 110,000 clones, and over 70% are seen once. Clones ranked in the top ten supply around 4.3% of the sample.

The CDR3 starts with the cysteine, ends with the phenylalanine, and has 16 residues. This entry keeps only the CDR3 DNA: 48 bases, framed from base 1. The germline V end is reduced by 5 bases and the J end by 2 bases; junction bases left unmatched: 11. CDR1 and CDR2 are drawn from the germline V gene (reference sequence): GTSNPN, SVGIG. This entry belongs to a study of cytomegalovirus exposure and HLA in healthy donors (dated 2017 in TCRdb). About the study as a whole: An earlier analysis of approximately 550 of the donors reported more than 250 Gb of sequence data and 117 million unique TCR beta sequences from roughly 200 million T cells. Around 320 gigabases of sequencing data and tens of millions of unique TCR sequences were included in an early release covering several hundred HLA-typed donors. Of the roughly 420 genotyped donors, roughly 76% were placed in the genetic ancestry cluster associated with self-reported Caucasian donors. The study aimed to test whether cataloging public T cell receptors could reveal signatures of past pathogen exposure. The study used immunosequencing to profile the T cell repertoires of 666 subjects and linked those repertoires to cytomegalovirus serostatus. In addition to the first cohort of 666 subjects, a separate validation cohort of approximately 130 different subjects was used. The study combined high-throughput TCR immunosequencing, statistical association of individual TCRs with disease status, and machine learning to predict cytomegalovirus infection status. To study patterns of TCR occurrence, a later analysis re-analyzed previously published TCR beta repertoires from 666 donors and added high-resolution HLA genotyping. Rather than using new phenotypic data, the later analysis identified candidate immune exposures from TCR beta sequences and from how often those sequences occurred across donors. In an earlier analysis of roughly 580 of the donors, high-throughput TCR beta sequencing was used to judge whether each TCR beta V gene segment behaved as functional or pseudogenic. Donor age, sex, ethnicity and CMV serostatus were compiled alongside the repertoire data. Genome-wide SNP genotypes for about 65% of the roughly 700 donors were used in a later genetic analysis, which treated that subset as a discovery cohort. Every repertoire in the discovery cohort had been generated on one and the same sequencing platform. HLA typing covered class I and class II loci at four-digit resolution. The number of donors typed differed by locus, with roughly 620-630 for A, B, C, DRB1 and DQB1, around 520 for DQA1, approximately 580 for DPA1, and some 440 for DPB1. Because of strong linkage in the cohort, roughly five DR-DQ haplotypes were treated as single units for association and clustering. Among about 390 genotyped donors of the cohort, an average of roughly 240,000 unique TCR beta nucleotide sequences were sequenced per donor, around 20% of them non-productive. General findings and caveats noted by the study authors: In vitro tests confirmed that a few of the cytomegalovirus-associated TCR beta chains recognize cytomegalovirus antigens. According to a later analysis, parvovirus B19, influenza, CMV and Epstein-Barr virus appeared linked to several top co-occurrence clusters. In a later genetic analysis, a missense DCLRE1C variant was associated with V-gene and J-gene trimming of TCR beta chains, and the association was replicated in an independent cohort. The classifier was reported to diagnose cytomegalovirus status with high specificity and sensitivity in both the original cohort and the validation cohort. When HLA alleles, especially DR and DQ, strongly co-occurred, attributing TCR associations to individual alleles was difficult. Because some donors lacked HLA typing at each locus, the association tests relied only on the typed subset. The earlier analysis of about 600 of the donors excluded seventeen rarely observed V segments, including chromosome 9 orphons, because counts were too low. In a later genetic analysis, fewer N-insertions in productive TCRs were reported among donors in an Asian-associated ancestry cluster than the approximately 670-donor mean. Broadly in line with IMGT annotations, most TCR beta V segments showed up in productive rearrangements about 87% or about 30% of the time in an earlier analysis of several hundred of the donors. While some public TCRs were present in many individuals, most TCR sequences turned up only very rarely across donors. Most CMV-associated TCR beta chains appeared to be HLA-restricted in a later analysis, and the HLA associations seemed to be driven largely by CMV exposure. The study listed 150 to 200 TCR beta chains as associated with cytomegalovirus. The cohort was sequenced for TCR beta chains only, and without alpha or paired-chain data the features that could be detected were limited. The authors suggested that the approach could potentially be extended to other disease states and immunological phenotypes. A further reported finding was that TCR beta sequences accurately predicted the HLA-A and HLA-B alleles for most subjects in the first cohort. Roughly uniform sequencing depth across donors was assumed in presence/absence analyses, although this assumption may not hold. A cluster of highly shared sequence variants was judged likely to be a technical artifact of the sequencing pipeline. Linkage disequilibrium might explain the correlated functional status among segregating V segments, but an unknown experimental factor could not be ruled out. In a later analysis, TCR association rates were found to vary across HLA loci, with the most associated TCRs seen for DRB1 alleles and the fewest for HLA-C alleles. Because the 87-base-pair reads could not distinguish some IMGT-functional V segments, including TRBV6-2 and TRBV6-3, those segments were excluded. A later analysis found that HLA-associated TCR beta chains were more clonally expanded and had lower generation probabilities than equally common non-associated chains. At a false discovery rate of 0.05, a later analysis linked around 15,000 TCR beta sequences to specific HLA alleles. Immune exposure information for the cohort was limited to CMV serostatus.

The cohort comprised some 680 healthy bone marrow donors. All cohort members were sampled while nominally healthy, although unrecorded immune exposures were likely present. The donor tested CMV seropositive and was one of the 289 seropositive cohort members. Every donor gave a peripheral blood sample, and the peripheral blood mononuclear cells from that sample were used for TCR beta sequencing. Genomic DNA extraction from the blood cell samples was performed with the Qiagen DNeasy Blood Extraction Kit. This chain is built from TRBV30 and TRBJ2-3, with 9 middle bases fitting TRBD2. The clonotype was recovered from a woman aged 40 to 49 in good health and CMV-seropositive. The sample was PBMCs. This receptor has the CDR3 CAWYNSAGGPTDTQYF. The DNA sequence reads TGTGCCTGGTACAACTCAGCGGGGGGCCCCACAGATACGCAGTATTTT.